A single sample is the source of the 18 T cell receptor beta chains below, sequenced in a study of T-cell reconstitution after alpha-beta-depleted transplantation in children. This sample's TCRbeta library carried unique molecular identifier barcodes. TCRdb ran MiXCR on the PCR reads and lists one entry per CDR3 protein. The table has about 640,000 distinct CDR3 sequences, 10% to 15% seen once. Sample: PBMCs, mostly from graft donor cells, taken 360 days after TCRalphabeta/CD19-depleted stem cell transplant. The receptor set was obtained from a male patient aged 10-17 years who had a stem cell transplant for acute myeloid leukemia, so the T cells may come from the graft donor.

The chain joins TRBV12-3 or TRBV12-4 to TRBJ2-1; TRBD2 is a possible D gene (7 bases). The CDR3 is 19 residues long. V lost 3 bases and J 4 bases, leaving 25 bases between the germline ends. Here the CDR3 reads CASSFGPFGTGRGYNEQFF. The CDR3 DNA reads as TGTGCCAGCAGTTTTGGACCCTTTGGAACAGGGAGGGGTTACAATGAGCAGTTCTTC.

This clonotype has ten or more counts. The J gene is TRBJ2-1, the V gene TRBV12-3 or TRBV12-4; TRBD2 might be the D (6 bases). V was trimmed by 1 base and J by 0 bases, leaving 10 bases between them. The CDR3 has 16 residues. For the CDR3, the DNA is TGTGCCAGCAGTTTAGGAGCGGGCCTCTCCTACAATGAGCAGTTCTTC. This sequence encodes CASSLGAGLSYNEQFF.

The rearrangement joins TRBV28 to TRBJ2-1; weak D call: TRBD1 (5 bases). Germline loops: CDR1 MDHEN, CDR2 SYDVKM. V dropped 3 bases and J dropped 3 bases, with 15 bases sitting between them. CDR3 length equals 16 residues. The CDR3 here is CASSFSRGRFYNEQFF. In nucleotides, the CDR3 is TGTGCCAGCAGTTTCTCTAGGGGCCGGTTCTACAATGAGCAGTTCTTC.

This clonotype showed up just a few times. The rearrangement links TRBV28 to TRBJ2-5; D is possibly TRBD1 or TRBD2 (6 bases each). The CDR3 is 14 amino acids. Between the trimmed V and J ends, which lost 1 base and 5 bases, there was a span of 11 bases. The germline V gene encodes CDR1 MDHEN and CDR2 SYDVKM. The CDR3 sequence: CASSLFKGGETQYF. The CDR3, as DNA: TGTGCCAGCAGTTTATTCAAGGGGGGCGAGACCCAGTACTTC.

This clonotype was seen only a few times. V gene TRBV7-3 combines with J gene TRBJ2-6; 7 bases agree with TRBD1. V trimming: 3 bases; J trimming: 2 bases; junction bases outside the gene matches: 4. CDR3 size: 16 residues. In germline, CDR1 is SGHTA, CDR2 FQGTGA. The CDR3 protein is CASSFETGAGANVLTF. Here the CDR3 DNA reads TGTGCCAGCAGCTTCGAAACAGGGGCTGGGGCCAACGTCCTGACTTTC.

The chain uses TRBV3-1 and TRBJ1-4; no clear D gene. Trimming pared 0 bases from V and 8 bases from J, leaving 10 bases between. Germline V CDR1 and CDR2: LGHDT, YNNKEL (reference sequence). The CDR3 extends over 14 amino acids. This CDR3 reads CASSQDAAGEKLFF. The CDR3 nucleotides read TGTGCCAGCAGCCAAGACGCCGCCGGGGAAAAACTGTTTTTT.

This clonotype was counted a few times. This chain links TRBV7-6 with TRBJ2-3, with D perhaps TRBD1 (6 bases). The germline gives CDR1 SGHVS, CDR2 FNYEAQ. CDR3 length: 15 amino acids. The V end lost 6 bases, the J end lost 3 bases, and 16 bases lay between the germline ends. The CDR3 DNA reads TGTGCCAGCAGTTTATCACAGGGACGGACAGATACGCAGTATTTT. It is translated as CASSLSQGRTDTQYF.

The chain is built from TRBV7-8 and TRBJ2-1; D tentatively reads TRBD1 or TRBD2 (5 bases each). V was trimmed by 6 bases and J by 4 bases, leaving 16 bases between them. CDR1 and CDR2 (germline): SGHVS, FQNEAQ. This CDR3 has 15 residues. In nucleotides, the CDR3 is TGTGCCAGCAGACAACCGGGACCGGTTTACAATGAGCAGTTCTTC. The encoded protein is CASRQPGPVYNEQFF.

The V gene is TRBV20-1, the J gene TRBJ2-7, with D uncertain. The V gene lost 6 bases and the J gene lost 1 base, with 10 bases spanning the gap. The germline gives CDR1 DFQATT, CDR2 SNEGSKA (reference sequence). The length of the CDR3 is 12 residues. CDR3 nucleotide sequence: TGCAGTGCCCTGTTTCCATCCTACGAGCAGTACTTC. Protein sequence: CSALFPSYEQYF.

The rearrangement joins TRBV28 to TRBJ2-5, with 10 bases fitting TRBD1. The J segment lost 6 bases and the V segment lost 7 bases, leaving 8 bases of the junction unmatched. The CDR3 consists of 14 residues. The germline gives CDR1 MDHEN, CDR2 SYDVKM. The CDR3 DNA sequence: TGTGCCAGCACCGGTGACAGGGGGCCGAAGACCCAGTACTTC. Encoded protein: CASTGDRGPKTQYF.

This clonotype has only a few counts. The chain combines TRBV18 with TRBJ2-5; D is unclear. V was trimmed by 6 bases and J by 0 bases, leaving 8 bases between them. Germline V lookup: CDR1 KGHSH, CDR2 LQKENI. The CDR3 spans 13 residues. The CDR3 DNA is TGTGCCAGCTCCCCCCTACACCAAGAGACCCAGTACTTC. It translates to CASSPLHQETQYF.

The chain joins TRBV5-1 to TRBJ2-7, with 7 bases fitting TRBD2. The V gene end was trimmed by 4 bases and the J gene end by 5 bases; junction bases not matched to a gene: 12. Germline CDR1 and CDR2: SGHRS and YFSETQ. The CDR3 has 15 residues. CDR3 DNA: TGCGCCAGCAGCCGACAGTGGGGAGGGATGGACGAGCAGTACTTC. Translating it yields CASSRQWGGMDEQYF.

There are a few counts of this clonotype. This rearrangement joins TRBV7-8 to TRBJ2-3, with D uncertain. This CDR3 comprises 14 residues. The germline CDR1 and CDR2 sequences are SGHVS and FQNEAQ. V lost 3 bases and J 2 bases, leaving 9 bases between the germline ends. CDR3 bases: TGTGCCAGCAGCTTTCCGCCGGACACAGATACGCAGTATTTT. This codes for CASSFPPDTDTQYF.

This clonotype showed up just a few times. This rearrangement joins TRBV6-2 or TRBV6-3 to TRBJ2-3, with a weak D call TRBD2 (5 bases). The length of the CDR3 is 17 residues. The V end lost 0 bases, the J end lost 1 base, and 14 bases lay between the germline ends. From germline, CDR1 is MNHEY and CDR2 SVGEGT. CDR3 DNA sequence: TGTGCCAGCAGTTACTCCCCAGCGGCGGAACGCACAGATACGCAGTATTTT. Translating it yields CASSYSPAAERTDTQYF.

This clonotype came up a few times. V gene TRBV5-1 combines with J gene TRBJ2-7; D not certain. Germline V gene lookup returns CDR1 SGHRS and CDR2 YFSETQ. This CDR3 region has 14 residues. The ends were cut back, 0 bases at V and 9 bases at J, with 16 bases in the middle. The CDR3 reads CASSLVPEVMGQYF. The CDR3 coding sequence is TGCGCCAGCAGCTTGGTCCCCGAAGTGATGGGGCAGTACTTC.

This clonotype came up a few times. The chain links TRBV20-1 to TRBJ2-1, with D perhaps TRBD1 (5 bases). V was cut by 2 bases and J by 3 bases, with 17 bases left in between. Per the germline V gene, CDR1 is DFQATT and CDR2 is SNEGSKA (reference sequence). This CDR3 contains 16 residues. DNA for the CDR3: TGCAGTGCTAGACCGACAGATCTGTTCTACTACAATGAGCAGTTCTTC. Encoded protein: CSARPTDLFYYNEQFF.

The V gene is TRBV11-2, the J gene TRBJ2-6, with TRBD2 as a possible D gene (5 bases). The CDR3 contains 17 residues. Germline V gene data show CDR1 as SGHAT and CDR2 as FQNNGV. Trimming pared 0 bases from V and 3 bases from J, leaving 12 bases between. In DNA form, the CDR3 reads TGTGCCAGCAGCTTAGATGTAGGACTTCTTGGGGCCAACGTCCTGACTTTC. This gives the protein CASSLDVGLLGANVLTF.

The V call is TRBV28, the J call TRBJ2-7; D is possibly TRBD2 (5 bases). Germline V gene lookup returns CDR1 MDHEN and CDR2 SYDVKM. V lost 6 bases, J lost 5 bases, and 23 bases lay in between. The length of the CDR3 is 16 residues. In DNA form, the CDR3 reads TGTGCCAGCAGACGTCTTCCCGGGATCCCAGTGGACGAGCAGTACTTC. As protein: CASRRLPGIPVDEQYF.